This T cell receptor beta chain was sequenced for a study of T cells after yellow fever vaccination. General observations from the study: Post-booster repertoires again held most primary-vaccination clones (96% CD4, 88% CD8). Researchers cautioned that FACS-sorted repertoires could harbor abundant clonotypes contaminating from the bulk population.

As for this clonotype: Its antigen is unknown.

TCRdb used MiXCR to reprocess the 5' RACE reads, holding one entry per CDR3 protein. The sample has some 350,000 distinct CDR3 sequences, around 4.1% seen once. The V gene's germline CDR1 is SGHRS and CDR2 YFSETQ. The CDR3 runs to 15 residues. V was pared by 4 bases and J by 5 bases, with 18 bases between. The starting material was PBMCs, obtained 5 days after the yellow fever booster vaccination. The chain uses TRBV5-1 and TRBJ2-5; the D gene could be TRBD1 or TRBD2 (6 bases each). This TCR was sampled from a man younger than 35 who received the YFV17D yellow fever vaccine. CDR3: CASSSLTGAGETQYF. CDR3 DNA sequence: TGCGCCAGCAGCAGTCTTACGGGGGCAGGGGAGACCCAGTACTTC.